These T cell receptor beta chains were read from a single sample in a study of blood T cell repertoires in COVID-19. Assay used: immunoSEQ multiplex PCR; TCRdb lists only in-frame clones, some missing. Here the sample spans around 50,000 clones, roughly 82% being singletons. Sequencing was done on a sample of peripheral blood. These receptors were obtained from a woman in her sixties with acute or convalescent COVID-19. Both conserved end residues are part of each CDR3. Each record gives: V gene, CDR3 length, CDR3 protein.

>TRBV21-1|16
CASSTTSGRFYEKLFF
>TRBV2|13
CASSDSLSGGVFF
>TRBV19|13
CATGQSSGNTIYF
>TRBV28|16
CASRIRDFRSYNEQFF
>TRBV28|14
CASLDLQRNYGYTF
>TRBV19|19
CASSMVIGGFGRSNSPLHF
>TRBV27|19
CASSLKVWTGSDFNSPLHF
>TRBV18|13
CASRQGANEKLFF
>TRBV21-1|15
CASSEWGQGYYGYTF
>TRBV7-9|12
CASSSLINTIYF
>TRBV3-1/TRBV3-2|14
CASSQVVGEETQYF